This T cell receptor beta chain derives from a study of siplizumab effects on memory and regulatory T cells. General study points: Where siplizumab was present, mappable alloreactive CD4+ clones averaged around 70% Treg-derived, compared with approximately 29% in controls. Alloreactive sequences whose origin lay in unstimulated CD4+ memory cells were significantly reduced by siplizumab. Naive T cells were seen as more diverse than memory cells and as major alloresponse contributors.

The CDR3 spans 12 residues. The ends were cut back, 5 bases at V and 8 bases at J, with 11 bases in the middle. Germline CDR1 reads SEHNR; CDR2 reads FQNEAQ (reference sequence). Points on this clone: The antigen is undetermined.

The assay was immunoSEQ multiplex PCR, and TCRdb's table has in-frame clones only and misses some. The repertoire includes 95,000 to 110,000 clones, about 93% of them detected once, and 0.62% sits in the top ten. Sequencing was done on a sample of Tregs sorted from blood. V usage is TRBV7-9 and J usage is TRBJ2-3; no reliable D call. The receptor was isolated from a human donor in good health. CDR3 region: CASSRLFSTQYF. The CDR3 DNA is TGTGCCAGCAGCCGCCTTTTCTCTACGCAGTATTTT.